This TCR beta chain was sequenced in a study of cytomegalovirus exposure and HLA in healthy donors. Notes on the study in general: Later analysis identified a missense DCLRE1C variant that was linked to TCR beta V- and J-gene trimming. As confirmed in vitro, three CMV-associated chains were specific for CMV antigens.

The CDR3 totals 13 residues. The V gene's germline CDR1 is MNHEY and CDR2 SVGAGI. Losses at the gene ends were 6 bases for V and 8 bases for J; bases not matched to a gene: 9. Concerning this clone: Its specificity is unknown.

13 Jbeta primers and 60 Vbeta primers were used for the PCR. Assay used: immunoSEQ multiplex PCR; TCRdb lists only in-frame clones, some missing. This table holds some 75,000 clones. Sequenced input: PBMCs. This clonotype originated in a female donor in good health and CMV-seropositive. This chain uses TRBV6-5 with TRBJ1-1; 7 positions match TRBD1. As DNA, the CDR3 is TGTGCCAGCAGACCACGCGACAGGGTCGAAGCTTTCTTT. As protein: CASRPRDRVEAFF.